Listed below are T cell receptor beta chains from one sample, sequenced in a study of cytomegalovirus exposure and HLA in healthy donors. The repertoire was sequenced with immunoSEQ multiplex PCR; TCRdb's copy has only in-frame clones and lacks some. Of over 110,000 clones detected, approximately 83% appear once; the ten largest clones hold less than 3%. The sequenced material came from PBMCs. The receptor set was obtained from a male donor in good health and CMV-seronegative. The CDR3 runs from the conserved cysteine through the conserved F or W. D genes are given only for firm matches. Expanded clones are given a class, and other clones once, few, many or no size at all.

>TRBV6-4|-|-|13|TRBJ2-2
CASSSGNTGELFF
TGTGCCAGCAGTAGCGGGAACACCGGGGAGCTGTTTTTT
>TRBV6-5|-|-|14|TRBJ1-2
CASSWAGGDYGYTF
TGTGCCAGCAGCTGGGCGGGGGGAGACTATGGCTACACCTTC
>TRBV7-3|TRBD2|few|15|TRBJ2-7
CASSLAMGEGYEQYF
TGTGCCAGCAGCTTAGCCATGGGGGAGGGGTACGAGCAGTACTTC
>TRBV19|TRBD2|-|16|TRBJ2-2
CASSQPSGTNTGELFF
TGTGCCAGTAGTCAGCCTAGCGGGACGAACACCGGGGAGCTGTTTTTT
>TRBV6-5|TRBD1|once|13|TRBJ2-7
CASSRQGSYEQYF
TGTGCCAGCAGCCGACAGGGATCCTACGAGCAGTACTTC
>TRBV7-3|-|-|13|TRBJ2-1
CASSLRKAGEQFF
TGTGCCAGCAGCTTAAGGAAGGCAGGTGAGCAGTTCTTC
>TRBV5-6|TRBD2|-|16|TRBJ2-4
CASSLLAGGFQNIQYF
TGTGCCAGCAGCCTTTTGGCGGGAGGGTTTCAAAACATTCAGTACTTC
>TRBV18|-|few|14|TRBJ1-2
CASSVTTANYGYTF
TGTGCCAGCTCCGTTACGACAGCTAACTATGGCTACACCTTC
>TRBV2|TRBD1|-|12|TRBJ1-1
CASDWTGYEAFF
TGTGCCAGCGACTGGACAGGGTATGAAGCTTTCTTT
>TRBV6-5|-|-|14|TRBJ2-1
CASSSLGLRDEQFF
TGTGCCAGCAGCTCACTAGGATTGAGGGATGAGCAGTTCTTC
>TRBV30|-|-|13|TRBJ1-2
CAWGTGTGPRNTF
-
>TRBV5-4|TRBD2|-|15|TRBJ2-2
CASSLVGRVTGELFF
TGTGCCAGCAGCTTGGTCGGGAGGGTCACCGGGGAGCTGTTTTTT
>TRBV19|-|-|17|TRBJ1-5
CASSIPFGTLITQPQHF
TGTGCCAGTAGTATTCCGTTCGGGACACTAATTACTCAGCCCCAGCATTTT
>TRBV7-9|-|-|14|TRBJ2-7
CASSPETSSYEQYF
TGTGCCAGCAGCCCGGAGACTAGCTCCTACGAGCAGTACTTC
>TRBV27|-|-|14|TRBJ2-5
CASSLQGSQETQYF
TGTGCCAGCAGTTTACAGGGGTCCCAAGAGACCCAGTACTTC
>TRBV28|TRBD2|-|13|TRBJ2-7
CAVTSGTTYEQYF
TGTGCCGTAACTAGCGGGACTACCTACGAGCAGTACTTC
>TRBV27|TRBD1|-|15|TRBJ2-4
CASSLSGQGLHIQYF
TGTGCCAGCAGTTTATCGGGACAGGGTTTACACATTCAGTACTTC
>TRBV6-1|-|-|15|TRBJ1-4
CASSDRGATNEKLFF
TGTGCCAGCAGTGACAGGGGTGCAACTAATGAAAAACTGTTTTTT
>TRBV10-3|-|-|16|TRBJ2-1
CAISGRQGGTVNEQFF
TGTGCCATCAGTGGTAGGCAGGGAGGAACAGTAAATGAGCAGTTCTTC
>TRBV7-9|TRBD2|-|16|TRBJ2-3
CASSGRLAGLTDTQYF
TGTGCCAGCAGCGGCAGACTAGCGGGGCTCACAGATACGCAGTATTTT
>TRBV21-1|-|-|14|TRBJ2-7
CASSIGLANYEQYF
TGTGCCAGCAGTATAGGACTAGCGAATTACGAGCAGTACTTC
>TRBV6-5|-|-|15|TRBJ2-7
CASSSRQPTSDEQYF
TGTGCCAGCAGTTCTCGACAGCCTACCTCGGACGAGCAGTACTTC
>TRBV4-3|-|few|15|TRBJ2-2
CASSLRLRAGGELFF
TGCGCCAGCAGCCTACGCCTTCGGGCGGGCGGGGAGCTGTTTTTT
>TRBV7-8|-|-|16|TRBJ1-3
CASSPRAGDVGNTIYF
TGTGCCAGCAGCCCAAGGGCAGGGGATGTTGGAAACACCATATATTTT
>TRBV27|-|-|16|TRBJ2-7
CASSPSTGAVSYEQYF
TGTGCCAGCAGTCCTTCGACAGGCGCCGTCTCCTACGAGCAGTACTTC
>TRBV29-1|-|few|14|TRBJ2-1
CSVVSQGSYNEQFF
TGCAGCGTTGTCTCGCAGGGAAGCTACAATGAGCAGTTCTTC
>TRBV6-9|-|-|15|TRBJ2-7
CASSYTVDGNYEQYF
TGTGCCAGCAGTTATACAGTGGACGGGAACTACGAGCAGTACTTC